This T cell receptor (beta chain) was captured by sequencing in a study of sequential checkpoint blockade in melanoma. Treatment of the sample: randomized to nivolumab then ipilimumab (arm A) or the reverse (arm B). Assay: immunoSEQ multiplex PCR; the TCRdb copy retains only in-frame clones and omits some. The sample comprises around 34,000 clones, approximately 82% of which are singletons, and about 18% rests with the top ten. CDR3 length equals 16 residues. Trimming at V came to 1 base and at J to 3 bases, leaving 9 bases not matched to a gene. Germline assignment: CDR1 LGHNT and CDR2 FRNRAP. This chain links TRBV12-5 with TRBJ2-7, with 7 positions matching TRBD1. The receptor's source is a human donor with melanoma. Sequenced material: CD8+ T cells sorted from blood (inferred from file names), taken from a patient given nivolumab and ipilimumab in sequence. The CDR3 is CASGLDWSGTDYEQYF. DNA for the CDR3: TGTGCTAGTGGTTTGGATTGGTCCGGGACAGACTACGAGCAGTACTTC.